These T cell receptor beta chains were read from a single sample in a study of T cells after yellow fever vaccination. Via MiXCR, TCRdb re-called the 5' RACE reads, giving one row per CDR3 protein. The repertoire holds 310,000 or so distinct CDR3 sequences, with 6.8% as singletons. The sequencing here drew on PBMCs, taken roughly seven weeks after the first yellow fever vaccination. The origin of the receptors is a man aged 18 to 30 who received the YFV17D yellow fever vaccine. The CDR3 runs from the conserved cysteine through the conserved F or W. Size tells how often a clone was seen (once, few, many) or the class of an expanded clone, and some rows leave it out.

v_call: TRBV6-2/TRBV6-3; cdr3_length: 17; clone_size: -; cdr3_aa: CASSYDWGTDQQETQYF
v_call: TRBV2; cdr3_length: 15; clone_size: -; cdr3_aa: CASSEQSGGAGEQYF
v_call: TRBV5-1; cdr3_length: 15; clone_size: few; cdr3_aa: CASSPDRGRGTEAFF
v_call: TRBV7-8; cdr3_length: 14; clone_size: few; cdr3_aa: CASSLGGPDTEAFF
v_call: TRBV7-9; cdr3_length: 14; clone_size: many; cdr3_aa: CASSLVRGSYEQYF
v_call: TRBV5-5; cdr3_length: 14; clone_size: few; cdr3_aa: CASRDSGPLLEQYF
v_call: TRBV2; cdr3_length: 15; clone_size: few; cdr3_aa: CASSDSGGAVNEQFF
v_call: TRBV11-1; cdr3_length: 15; clone_size: -; cdr3_aa: CASSTGTSGGDIQYF
v_call: TRBV23-1; cdr3_length: 17; clone_size: -; cdr3_aa: CASSQGEPGQFNEKLFF
v_call: TRBV4-3; cdr3_length: 17; clone_size: -; cdr3_aa: CASSQLVPSGGPDEQFF
v_call: TRBV5-1; cdr3_length: 16; clone_size: -; cdr3_aa: CASSFGASGGVETQYF
v_call: TRBV7-6; cdr3_length: 15; clone_size: -; cdr3_aa: CASSSQVEGNYGYTF
v_call: TRBV4-3; cdr3_length: 16; clone_size: few; cdr3_aa: CASSQEEGTGNSPLHF
v_call: TRBV6-2/TRBV6-3; cdr3_length: 12; clone_size: -; cdr3_aa: CASDEGWDTQYF
v_call: TRBV28; cdr3_length: 12; clone_size: -; cdr3_aa: CASRRGAFGYTF
v_call: TRBV6-2/TRBV6-3; cdr3_length: 12; clone_size: few; cdr3_aa: CASSSTGTEAFF
v_call: TRBV4-3; cdr3_length: 16; clone_size: few; cdr3_aa: CASSQDFGVRLETQYF
v_call: TRBV11-1; cdr3_length: 12; clone_size: few; cdr3_aa: CASSGTQGSQYF
v_call: TRBV7-2; cdr3_length: 13; clone_size: many; cdr3_aa: CASSPSGRETQYF
v_call: TRBV5-1; cdr3_length: 15; clone_size: many; cdr3_aa: CASSPREGMNTEAFF
v_call: TRBV20-1; cdr3_length: 14; clone_size: few; cdr3_aa: CSASSAPQGTEAFF